Listed below are T cell receptor beta chains from one sample, sequenced in a study of T cells in Graves' hyperthyroidism and ophthalmopathy. TCRdb re-analysed the multiplex PCR reads in MiXCR, keeping a single row per CDR3 protein. Among roughly 99,000 distinct CDR3 sequences listed, about 16% were seen once. Sequencing input: blood. These receptors came from a woman aged 45-60 years with Graves' hyperthyroidism. The CDR3 runs from the conserved cysteine through the conserved F or W. Fields, in order: J gene, V gene, clone size, D gene, CDR3 DNA, CDR3 protein. A D gene is named only where the DNA matches it firmly. Size is stated for part of the rows, as once, few or many counts, or as a class when the clone is expanded.

TRBJ2-3,TRBV6-1,many,-,TGTGCCAGCAGTAGAGACAGGCGTTCATCGAGTGGGCAGTATTTT,CASSRDRRSSSGQYF
TRBJ2-5,TRBV20-1,many,-,TGCAGTGCTAGAAACCAGATGGGGGCGGGAGTGAGGGAGACCCAGTACTTC,CSARNQMGAGVRETQYF
TRBJ2-7,TRBV5-6,many,TRBD2,TGTGCCAGCAGCTTCGGACTAGCGGACACCTACGAGCAGTACTTC,CASSFGLADTYEQYF
TRBJ2-5,TRBV7-9,-,-,TGTGCCAGCAGCTCGGACGGACAAGAGACCCAGTACTTC,CASSSDGQETQYF
TRBJ2-3,TRBV27,many,TRBD2,TGTGCCAGCAGTCCCGGGACTAGCGGGAGCCTTAGCACAGATACGCAGTATTTT,CASSPGTSGSLSTDTQYF
TRBJ2-5,TRBV7-3,-,TRBD2,TGTGCCAGCAGCCCCGGGACTAGCGGGAGGTGGCTAGAGACCCAGTACTTC,CASSPGTSGRWLETQYF
TRBJ2-1,TRBV28,-,-,TGTGCCAGCAGCGGCTCGGGATTAAGCCGATACAATGAGCAGTTCTTC,CASSGSGLSRYNEQFF
TRBJ2-2,TRBV7-3,many,-,TGTGCCAGCAGCTTAGTCCCGAACACCGGGGAGCTGTTTTTT,CASSLVPNTGELFF
TRBJ1-5,TRBV11-2,-,-,TGTGCCAGCAGCTTGAACTGGGATCAGCCCCAGCATTTT,CASSLNWDQPQHF
TRBJ2-3,TRBV5-1,few,TRBD2,TGCGCCAGCAGGCCCGGGACTAGCGGGACCCCCGGGAATACGCAGTATTTT,CASRPGTSGTPGNTQYF
TRBJ2-3,TRBV10-3,few,-,TGTGCCATCAGCGGGCACGGCGCAGATACGCAGTATTTT,CAISGHGADTQYF
TRBJ2-7,TRBV7-9,many,-,TGTGCCAGCAGCTTAGTCCCACCCGACACGCGCCCTTACGAGCAGTACTTC,CASSLVPPDTRPYEQYF
TRBJ2-1,TRBV6-1,many,TRBD2,TGTGCCAGCAGTGAACGTGGGGGACTAGCGGGATCCCCCCCTAAGGGGGAGCAGTTCTTC,CASSERGGLAGSPPKGEQFF
TRBJ2-3,TRBV11-2,-,TRBD2,TGTGCCAGCAGCTTGGGGCTAGCGGGAGGGAATACGCAGTATTTT,CASSLGLAGGNTQYF
TRBJ1-2,TRBV3-1,many,TRBD1,TGTGCCAGCAGCCAGGGGACAGTCGGCTACACCTTC,CASSQGTVGYTF
TRBJ1-1,TRBV2,many,-,TGTGCCAGCAGTTTCCAGACAGACCGGAACACTGAAGCTTTCTTT,CASSFQTDRNTEAFF
TRBJ1-2,TRBV27,many,TRBD1,TGTGCCAGCTCCCAACAGGGGTTAGCTAACTATGGCTACACCTTC,CASSQQGLANYGYTF
TRBJ2-1,TRBV7-2,many,TRBD2,TGTGCCAGCAGCTCTTCAGCGGGGGTGAATGAGCAGTTCTTC,CASSSSAGVNEQFF
TRBJ2-1,TRBV7-2,many,TRBD1,TGTGCCAGCAGCCCACCAGGGGGCCGTGAGCAGTTCTTC,CASSPPGGREQFF
TRBJ1-6,TRBV5-1,many,TRBD1,TGCGCCAGCAGCGGGGACAGGGGGAATTCACCCCTCCACTTT,CASSGDRGNSPLHF
TRBJ2-3,TRBV6-1,many,TRBD2,TGTGCCAGCAGAGTTAGCGGGAGGGCTCCAGATACGCAGTATTTT,CASRVSGRAPDTQYF
TRBJ2-4,TRBV6-5,few,-,TGTGCCAGCAGTTACTCGGTGCAGGGGAAAAACATTCAGTACTTC,CASSYSVQGKNIQYF
TRBJ2-5,TRBV6-1,-,TRBD2,TGTGCCAGCACCCAAAGGCAGCGGGGAAAAGAGACCCAGTACTTC,CASTQRQRGKETQYF
TRBJ1-3,TRBV6-1,many,-,TGTGCCAGCAGTGAATCGGTTGGCGCCTCTGGAAACACCATATATTTT,CASSESVGASGNTIYF
TRBJ1-6,TRBV27,many,-,TGTGCCAGCAGTCCCCCTAGGACGTGGAATTCACCCCTCCACTTT,CASSPPRTWNSPLHF
TRBJ2-7,TRBV19,many,TRBD1,TGTGCCAGTAGTATATCTGCAGGGGGTATGGACGAGCAGTACTTC,CASSISAGGMDEQYF
TRBJ1-1,TRBV2,many,TRBD1,TGTGCCAGCTTACAGGGGGCGTACACTGAAGCTTTCTTT,CASLQGAYTEAFF
TRBJ2-5,TRBV3-1,many,TRBD2,TGTGCCAGCAGCCAAGTCATGCGGGGGAATCAAGAGACCCAGTACTTC,CASSQVMRGNQETQYF
TRBJ1-2,TRBV6-2/TRBV6-3,-,-,TGTGCCAGCAGAGAACGGAAAAACTATGGCTACACCTTC,CASRERKNYGYTF
TRBJ2-1,TRBV28,-,TRBD2,TGTGCCAGCAGGGCCCTCCTAGGACTAGCGGGGATCAATGAGCAGTTCTTC,CASRALLGLAGINEQFF
TRBJ2-2,TRBV28,many,-,TGTGCCAGCAGCCGCCTCGACAGCAACACCGGGGAGCTGTTTTTT,CASSRLDSNTGELFF
TRBJ2-2,TRBV28,many,-,TGTGCCAGCACAGAGGTGGGCACCGGGGAGCTGTTTTTT,CASTEVGTGELFF
TRBJ2-5,TRBV14,many,-,TGTGCCAGCAGCCAAGATTCCCCGGTGGGGACCCAGTACTTC,CASSQDSPVGTQYF
TRBJ2-2,TRBV20-1,-,-,TGCAGTGCCCGGACGGCCAACACCGGGGAGCTGTTTTTT,CSARTANTGELFF
TRBJ1-5,TRBV28,few,-,TGTGCCAGCAGGGAAACCTGGAGCAATCAGCCCCAGCATTTT,CASRETWSNQPQHF
TRBJ1-5,TRBV6-1,-,-,TGTGCCAGCAGTGAATTAACCCCCAGGCTTGTGCCCCAGCATTTT,CASSELTPRLVPQHF
TRBJ2-3,TRBV7-3,-,-,TGTGCCAGCAGCTTATACCCAGTCTCTAGCACAGATACGCAGTATTTT,CASSLYPVSSTDTQYF
TRBJ2-5,TRBV5-8,many,TRBD1,TGTGCCAGCAGCTTGGATGGACAGGGGAAAGAGACCCAGTACTTC,CASSLDGQGKETQYF
TRBJ2-2,TRBV12-5,-,-,TGTGCTAGTGGTTTGTCAGGGAACACCGGGGAGCTGTTTTTT,CASGLSGNTGELFF
TRBJ1-6,TRBV28,-,-,TGTGCCAGCAGTACGGGACGTTATTCACCCCTCCACTTT,CASSTGRYSPLHF
TRBJ1-2,TRBV10-3,many,-,TGTGCCATCAGTGAGGCATTAGTAGCCGCTGATGGCTACACCTTC,CAISEALVAADGYTF
TRBJ2-5,TRBV12-3/TRBV12-4,many,TRBD2,TGTGCCAGCAGTGAGGGCAGCGGGAGGACCCTATACCAAGAGACCCAGTACTTC,CASSEGSGRTLYQETQYF
TRBJ1-5,TRBV27,many,-,TGTGCCAGCAGTTTATCGTTCGCTCAGCCCCAGCATTTT,CASSLSFAQPQHF
TRBJ1-1,TRBV29-1,many,-,TGCAGCGTTCTGTACTACGGGACACAGAACACTGAAGCTTTCTTT,CSVLYYGTQNTEAFF
TRBJ2-3,TRBV5-1,-,TRBD2,TGCGCCAGCAGCATGGGACTAGCGGGAGCTATGCAGTATTTT,CASSMGLAGAMQYF
TRBJ1-4,TRBV28,many,-,TGTGCCAGCAGTTTAGATGCAACTAATGAAAAACTGTTTTTT,CASSLDATNEKLFF
TRBJ2-7,TRBV20-1,few,TRBD2,TGCAGTGCCCCCGGGACCGGGACTAGCGGGAGCGGTGGCCCTGACGAGCAGTACTTC,CSAPGTGTSGSGGPDEQYF